This T cell receptor (beta chain) was profiled in a study of cytomegalovirus exposure and HLA in healthy donors. This PCR relied on a set of 60 Vbeta primers and 13 Jbeta primers. TCRdb's copy holds only in-frame clones and misses some; the assay was immunoSEQ multiplex PCR. The repertoire holds about 140,000 clones, with 79% as singletons. Study conclusions and caveats: It was reported that the classifier diagnosed cytomegalovirus status with high specificity and sensitivity in both the original and validation cohorts.

This clone was picked up a small number of times. Its antigen is as yet unknown. This sequence originates from a man between 40 and 49 years old in good health and CMV-seropositive. The specimen was PBMCs.

DNA of the CDR3: TGTGCCAGCACTACTGAAAGGGGGCAGACCCAGCGCCCCTACGAGCAGTACTTC. Translated: CASTTERGQTQRPYEQYF. V is TRBV28 and J is TRBJ2-7; 7 nucleotides agree with TRBD1. V was clipped by 7 bases and J by 2 bases; unmatched bases: 20. Germline loops: CDR1 MDHEN, CDR2 SYDVKM. The CDR3 loop spans 18 amino acids.